This T cell receptor (beta chain) was identified in a study of blood T cells in healthy people across ages. This clonotype was recorded a few times. Trimming stripped 5 bases from V and 4 bases from J, with 10 bases between. The CDR3 has 13 residues. Through a sample-barcoded 5' primer and a J-beta primer mix, a second PCR was run for roughly 6 to 12 cycles. Via MiXCR, TCRdb re-called the 5' RACE reads, giving one row per CDR3 protein. This sample has about 1.5 million distinct CDR3 sequences, with approximately 43% found just once. Source material: blood. The source is a woman in her late teens or twenties in good health. The chain has TRBV12-3 or TRBV12-4 and TRBJ2-3; D tentatively fits TRBD1 or TRBD2 (6 bases each). CDR3 sequence: CASSPGAPDTQYF. CDR3 DNA: TGTGCCAGCAGTCCGGGGGCCCCAGATACGCAGTATTTT.